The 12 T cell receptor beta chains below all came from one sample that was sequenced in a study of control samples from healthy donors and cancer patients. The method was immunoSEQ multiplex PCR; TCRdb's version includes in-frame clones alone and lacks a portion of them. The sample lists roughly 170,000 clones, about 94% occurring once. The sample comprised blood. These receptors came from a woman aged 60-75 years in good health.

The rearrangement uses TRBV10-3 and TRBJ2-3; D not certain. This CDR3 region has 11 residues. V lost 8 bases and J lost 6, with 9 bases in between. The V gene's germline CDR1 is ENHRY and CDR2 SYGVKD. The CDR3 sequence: CAISFQDTQYF. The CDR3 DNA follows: TGTGCCATCTCTTTTCAGGATACGCAGTATTTT.

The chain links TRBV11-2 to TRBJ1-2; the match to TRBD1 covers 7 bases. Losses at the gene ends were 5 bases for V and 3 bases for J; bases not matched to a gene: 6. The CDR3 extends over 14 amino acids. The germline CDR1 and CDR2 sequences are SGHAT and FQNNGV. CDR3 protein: CASSDTGTDYGYTF. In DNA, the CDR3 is TGTGCCAGCAGCGATACCGGGACAGACTATGGCTACACCTTC. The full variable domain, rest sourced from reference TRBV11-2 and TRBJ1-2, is EAGVAQSPRYKIIEKRQSVAFWCNPISGHATLYWYQQILGQGPKLLIQFQNNGVVDDSQLPKDRFSAERLKGVDSTLKIQPAKLEDSAVYLCASSDTGTDYGYTFGSGTRLTVV.

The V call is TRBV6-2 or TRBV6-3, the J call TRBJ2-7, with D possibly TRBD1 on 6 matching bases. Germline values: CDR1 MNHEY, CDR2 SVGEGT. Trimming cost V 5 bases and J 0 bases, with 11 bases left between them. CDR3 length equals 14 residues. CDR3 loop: CASSPDRSSYEQYF. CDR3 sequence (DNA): TGTGCCAGCAGTCCCGACAGGAGCTCCTACGAGCAGTACTTC.

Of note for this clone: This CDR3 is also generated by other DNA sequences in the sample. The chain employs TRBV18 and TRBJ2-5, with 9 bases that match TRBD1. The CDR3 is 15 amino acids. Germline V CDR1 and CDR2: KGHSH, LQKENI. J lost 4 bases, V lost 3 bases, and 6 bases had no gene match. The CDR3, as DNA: TGTGCCAGCTCACCGCCGGGACAGGGCGGAGAGACCCAGTACTTC. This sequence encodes CASSPPGQGGETQYF.

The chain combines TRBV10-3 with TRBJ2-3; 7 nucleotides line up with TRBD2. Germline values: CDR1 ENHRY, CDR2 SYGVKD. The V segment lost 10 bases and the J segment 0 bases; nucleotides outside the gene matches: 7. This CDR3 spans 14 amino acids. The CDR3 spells CATGAGDSTDTQYF. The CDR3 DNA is TGTGCCACCGGGGCGGGGGACAGCACAGATACGCAGTATTTT.

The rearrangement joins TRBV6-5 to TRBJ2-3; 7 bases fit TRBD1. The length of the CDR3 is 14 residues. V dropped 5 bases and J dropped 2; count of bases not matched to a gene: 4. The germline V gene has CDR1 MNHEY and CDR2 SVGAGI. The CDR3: CASSRDRNTDTQYF. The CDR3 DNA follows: TGTGCCAGCAGTCGGGACAGAAACACAGATACGCAGTATTTT.

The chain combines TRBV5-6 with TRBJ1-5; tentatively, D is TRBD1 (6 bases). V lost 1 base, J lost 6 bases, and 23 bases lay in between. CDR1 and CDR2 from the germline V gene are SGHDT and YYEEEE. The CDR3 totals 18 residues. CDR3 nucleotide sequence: TGTGCCAGCAGCTTGTTCATGTTCGGACAGTCCTTCTTTCAGCCCCAGCATTTT. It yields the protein CASSLFMFGQSFFQPQHF.

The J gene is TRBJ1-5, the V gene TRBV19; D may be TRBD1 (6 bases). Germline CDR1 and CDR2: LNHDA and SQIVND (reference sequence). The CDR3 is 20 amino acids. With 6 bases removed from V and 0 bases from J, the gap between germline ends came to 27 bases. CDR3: CASSEDHSSMGAYSNQPQHF. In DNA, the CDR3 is TGTGCCAGTAGCGAAGACCATTCTTCAATGGGGGCTTATAGCAATCAGCCCCAGCATTTT.

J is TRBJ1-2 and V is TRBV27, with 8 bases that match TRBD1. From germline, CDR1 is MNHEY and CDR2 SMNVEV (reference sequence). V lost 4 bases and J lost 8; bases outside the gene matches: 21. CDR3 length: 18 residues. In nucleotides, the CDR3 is TGTGCCAGCAGTTCCTATCCAGGGGGCAGGACTCTAGGGCTCGGCTACACCTTC. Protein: CASSSYPGGRTLGLGYTF.

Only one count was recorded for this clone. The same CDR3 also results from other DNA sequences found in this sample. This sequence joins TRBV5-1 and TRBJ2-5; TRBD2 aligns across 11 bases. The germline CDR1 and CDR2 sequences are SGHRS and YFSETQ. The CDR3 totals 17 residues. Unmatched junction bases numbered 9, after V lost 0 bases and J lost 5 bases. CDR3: CASSLGDSGGAKETQYF. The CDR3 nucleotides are TGCGCCAGCAGCTTGGGGGATAGCGGGGGGGCCAAGGAGACCCAGTACTTC. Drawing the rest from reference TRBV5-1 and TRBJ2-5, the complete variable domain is KAGVTQTPRYLIKTRGQQVTLSCSPISGHRSVSWYQQTPGQGLQFLFEYFSETQRNKGNFPGRFSGRQFSNSRSEMNVSTLELGDSALYLCASSLGDSGGAKETQYFGPGTRLLVL.

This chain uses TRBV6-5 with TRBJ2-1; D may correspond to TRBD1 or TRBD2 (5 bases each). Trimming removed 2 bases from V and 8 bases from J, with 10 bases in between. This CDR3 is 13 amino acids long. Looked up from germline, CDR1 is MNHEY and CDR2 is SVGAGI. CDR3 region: CASSYTWDDEQFF. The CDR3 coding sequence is TGTGCCAGCAGTTACACCTGGGACGATGAGCAGTTCTTC.

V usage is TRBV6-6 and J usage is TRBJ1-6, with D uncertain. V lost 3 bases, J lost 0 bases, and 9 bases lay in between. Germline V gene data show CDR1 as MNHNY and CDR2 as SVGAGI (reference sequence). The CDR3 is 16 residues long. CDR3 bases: TGTGCCAGCAGTTATAGGGCGAGCTCCTATAATTCACCCCTCCACTTT. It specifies CASSYRASSYNSPLHF.